This T cell receptor beta chain came from a study of control samples from healthy donors and cancer patients. Sequenced by immunoSEQ multiplex PCR; TCRdb stores in-frame clones only, minus some. The table includes 70,000 to 90,000 clones, about 90% detected once. V lost 0 bases and J lost 5, with 16 bases in between. Germline-derived CDR1 and CDR2 are MNHEY and SVGEGT. CDR3 length: 16 amino acids. Sample: PBMCs. This clonotype originated in a woman in her fifties or sixties with head and neck cancer. The chain recombines TRBV6-2 or TRBV6-3 with TRBJ2-5; possibly TRBD2 for D (6 bases). The CDR3 is CASSYSHREYGETQYF. In nucleotides, the CDR3 is TGTGCCAGCAGTTACTCCCATCGGGAGTACGGTGAGACCCAGTACTTC.